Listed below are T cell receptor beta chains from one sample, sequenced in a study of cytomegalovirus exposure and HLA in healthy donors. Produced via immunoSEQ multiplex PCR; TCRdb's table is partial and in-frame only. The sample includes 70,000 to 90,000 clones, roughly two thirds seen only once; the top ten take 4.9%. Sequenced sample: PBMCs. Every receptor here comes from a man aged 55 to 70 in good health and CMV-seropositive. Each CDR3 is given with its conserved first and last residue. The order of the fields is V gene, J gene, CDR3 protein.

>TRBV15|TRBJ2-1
CATSRGLAGGSSSYNEQFF
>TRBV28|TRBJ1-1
CASSLSGGVNTEAFF
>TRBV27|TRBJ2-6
CASSLGAGVAGANVLTF
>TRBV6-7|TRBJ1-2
CASKGRGRDGYTF
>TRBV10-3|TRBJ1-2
CAISRTGGFYGYTF
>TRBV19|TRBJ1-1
CATEGRVTEAFF
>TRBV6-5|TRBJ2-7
CASSYGQGTYEQYF
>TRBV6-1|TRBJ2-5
CASSEFPGLAGGRETQYF
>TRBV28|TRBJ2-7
CASGPSGFGGVYEQYF
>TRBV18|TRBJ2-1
CASSPPTGANEQFF
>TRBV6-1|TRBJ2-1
CASQNPDSYNEQFF
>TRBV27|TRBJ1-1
CASSSRGTKDTEAFF
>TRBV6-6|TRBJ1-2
CASSSQGNYGYTF
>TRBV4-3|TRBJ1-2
CASSRYRGGGYTF
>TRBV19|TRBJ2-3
CASSIRLELLYSTDTQYF
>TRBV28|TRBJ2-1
CASSPRSGRPGNEQFF
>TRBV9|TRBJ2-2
CASSPRGRTNTGELFF
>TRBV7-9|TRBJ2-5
CASSLVGVQETQYF
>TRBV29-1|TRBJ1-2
CSVEDQTGPNYGYTF
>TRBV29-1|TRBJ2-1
CSADFPGGVEQFF
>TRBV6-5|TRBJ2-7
CASSYGGTGEFEQYF
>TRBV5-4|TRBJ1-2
CASSPLQGSYGYTF
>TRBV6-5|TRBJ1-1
CASSYGGEVTEAFF
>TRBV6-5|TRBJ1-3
CASNTGVSGNTIYF
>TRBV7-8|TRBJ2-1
CASSFKGTGGTDEQFF
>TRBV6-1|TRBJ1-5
CASSEFGTGFNQPQHF
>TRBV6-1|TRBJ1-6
CASSWTDDNSPLHF
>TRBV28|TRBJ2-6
CASTNSGANVLTF
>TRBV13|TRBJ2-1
CASSSNSGGNNEQFF
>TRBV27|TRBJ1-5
CASGYQPQHF